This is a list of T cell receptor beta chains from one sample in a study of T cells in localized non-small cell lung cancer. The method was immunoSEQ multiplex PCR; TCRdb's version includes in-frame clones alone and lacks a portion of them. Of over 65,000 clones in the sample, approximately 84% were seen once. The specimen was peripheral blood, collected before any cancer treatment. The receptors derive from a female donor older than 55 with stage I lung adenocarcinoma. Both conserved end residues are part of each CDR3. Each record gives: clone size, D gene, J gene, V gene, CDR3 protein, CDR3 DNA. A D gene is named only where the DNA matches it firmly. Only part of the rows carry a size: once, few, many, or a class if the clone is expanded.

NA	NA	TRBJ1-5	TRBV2	CASSVGVGQPQHF	TGTGCCAGCAGTGTTGGGGTGGGTCAGCCCCAGCATTTT
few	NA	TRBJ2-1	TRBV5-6	CASSLVEAPYNEQFF	TGTGCCAGCAGCTTGGTCGAGGCACCATACAATGAGCAGTTCTTC
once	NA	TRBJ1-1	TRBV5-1	CASSSTGTPGGSEAFF	TGCGCCAGCAGCTCAACCGGGACCCCTGGAGGCTCTGAAGCTTTCTTT
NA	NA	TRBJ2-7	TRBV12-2	CASRLADRFRYEQYF	TGTGCAAGTCGTCTAGCTGATCGGTTCCGCTACGAGCAGTACTTC
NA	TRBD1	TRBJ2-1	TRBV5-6	CASSPPFRQGARNEQFF	TGTGCCAGCAGCCCGCCTTTTAGGCAGGGGGCGAGGAATGAGCAGTTCTTC
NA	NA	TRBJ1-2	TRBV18	CASSPPSGGGYGYTF	TGTGCCAGCTCACCACCGTCTGGTGGGGGCTATGGCTACACCTTC
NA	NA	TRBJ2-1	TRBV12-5	CASGLGPGPKQFF	TGTGCTAGTGGTTTGGGACCCGGACCTAAGCAGTTCTTC
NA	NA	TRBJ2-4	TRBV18	CASSRGPQWSIQYF	TGTGCCAGCTCACGTGGCCCCCAATGGTCCATTCAGTACTTC
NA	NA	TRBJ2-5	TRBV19	CASGTQDRETQYF	TGTGCCAGCGGGACTCAAGATCGGGAGACCCAGTACTTC
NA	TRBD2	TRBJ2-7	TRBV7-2	CASSPTAGAWGEQYF	TGTGCCAGCAGCCCGACCGCGGGAGCTTGGGGAGAGCAGTACTTC
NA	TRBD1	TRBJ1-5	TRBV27	CASRYRGGQPQHF	TGTGCCAGCAGGTACAGGGGGGGCCAGCCCCAGCATTTT
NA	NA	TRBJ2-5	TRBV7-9	CASSLNGPGPQETQYF	TGTGCCAGCAGCCTAAACGGCCCAGGGCCCCAAGAGACCCAGTACTTC
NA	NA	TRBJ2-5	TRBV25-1	CASSEFYQETQYF	TGTGCCAGCAGTGAATTTTACCAAGAGACCCAGTACTTC
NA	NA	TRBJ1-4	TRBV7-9	CASAVGRGVEKLFF	TGTGCCAGCGCCGTTGGGCGAGGAGTTGAAAAACTGTTTTTT
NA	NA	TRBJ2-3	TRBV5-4	CASSLASGGTDTQYF	TGTGCCAGCAGCTTGGCCTCAGGAGGCACAGATACGCAGTATTTT
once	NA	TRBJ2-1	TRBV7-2	CASSFSTGRNEQFF	TGTGCCAGCAGCTTTTCTACAGGGAGGAATGAGCAGTTCTTC
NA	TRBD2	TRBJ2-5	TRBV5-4	CASSRLGGAGETQYF	TGTGCCAGCAGCCGTCTCGGGGGGGCAGGAGAGACCCAGTACTTC
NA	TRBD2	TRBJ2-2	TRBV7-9	CASSSRLAGAGELFF	TGTGCCAGCAGCTCTCGACTAGCGGGAGCCGGGGAGCTGTTTTTT
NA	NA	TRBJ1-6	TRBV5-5	CASSFSGPERSPLHF	TGTGCCAGCAGCTTTAGTGGACCTGAGAGATCACCCCTCCACTTT
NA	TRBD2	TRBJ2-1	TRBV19	CVSSGGNEQFF	TGTGTTTCTAGCGGGGGGAATGAGCAGTTCTTC
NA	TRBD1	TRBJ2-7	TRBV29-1	CSVESWGPTGGNEQYF	TGCAGCGTTGAAAGCTGGGGACCGACAGGGGGAAACGAGCAGTACTTC
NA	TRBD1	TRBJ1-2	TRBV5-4	CASSPGQNNYGYTF	TGTGCCAGCAGCCCGGGACAGAATAACTATGGCTACACCTTC
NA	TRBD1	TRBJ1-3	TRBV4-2	CASSSHGTGVGNTIYF	TGTGCCAGCAGCTCACACGGGACAGGGGTAGGAAACACCATATATTTT
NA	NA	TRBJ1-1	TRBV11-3	CASAVGRITFF	TGTGCCAGCGCCGTTGGGAGGATTACTTTCTTT
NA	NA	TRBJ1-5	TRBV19	CASSMSWNQPQHF	TGTGCCAGTAGTATGAGTTGGAATCAGCCCCAGCATTTT
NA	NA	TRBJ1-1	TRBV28	CASISTFFRGAFF	TGTGCCAGCATTTCCACATTTTTCCGCGGAGCTTTCTTT
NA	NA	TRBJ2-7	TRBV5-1	CASSSTPQGTNEQYF	TGCGCCAGCAGCTCCACACCACAGGGAACCAACGAGCAGTACTTC
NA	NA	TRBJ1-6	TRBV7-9	CASSLQWSHNSPLHF	TGTGCCAGCAGCCTACAGTGGAGCCATAATTCACCCCTCCACTTT
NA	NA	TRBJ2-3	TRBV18	CASSPADTQYF	TGTGCCAGCTCACCAGCCGATACGCAGTATTTT
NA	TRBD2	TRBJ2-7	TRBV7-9	CASSLVGGSYEQYF	TGTGCCAGCAGCTTAGTGGGGGGGAGCTACGAGCAGTACTTC
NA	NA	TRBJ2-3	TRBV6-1	CASRRTASTDTQYF	TGTGCCAGCAGGAGGACAGCTAGCACAGATACGCAGTATTTT
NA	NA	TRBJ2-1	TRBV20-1	CSARRDNEQFF	TGCAGTGCTAGACGTGACAATGAGCAGTTCTTC
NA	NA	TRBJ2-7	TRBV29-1	CSAQGAYEQYF	TGCAGCGCACAGGGCGCCTACGAGCAGTACTTC
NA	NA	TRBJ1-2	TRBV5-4	CASSLAVSNYGYTF	TGTGCCAGCAGCTTGGCGGTTTCTAACTATGGCTACACCTTC
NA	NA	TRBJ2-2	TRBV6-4	CASRTFSDTGELFF	TGTGCCAGCAGGACCTTTTCGGACACCGGGGAGCTGTTTTTT